Shown below are 8 T cell receptor beta chains from a single sample sequenced in a study of blood T cell repertoires in COVID-19 (dated by TCRdb to 2020 to 2021). The method was the immunoSEQ multiplex PCR assay. TCRdb mirrors the immuneACCESS table, restricted to in-frame sequences. Some clones are absent from its copies; in checked studies, under half trace to an unresolved V gene, and the reason for the others is unknown. Present in this sample are approximately 200,000 clones, 75% to 90% of which were seen just once. The ten largest account for about 4.5% of the sample. The specimen was PBMCs or T cells enriched from blood (not recorded which). The receptors were sampled from a woman under 40 who had been exposed to COVID-19.

The rearrangement joins TRBV2 to TRBJ1-1; D perhaps matches TRBD1 (5 bases). The germline V and J ends were trimmed by 4 bases and 5 bases, with 8 bases remaining between them. The CDR3 covers 12 residues. CDR1 and CDR2 (germline): SNHLY, FYNNEI. This CDR3 is CASSVQGTEAFF. In DNA, the CDR3 is TGTGCCAGCAGTGTTCAGGGAACTGAAGCTTTCTTT.

J is TRBJ1-2 and V is TRBV19; D possibly corresponds to TRBD1 (5 bases). Germline CDR1 and CDR2: LNHDA and SQIVND (reference sequence). The CDR3 covers 13 residues. Trimming took off 5 bases at V and 0 bases at J, with 7 bases between the two ends. The CDR3 DNA reads as TGTGCCAGTAGTCCGACAGCTAACTATGGCTACACCTTC. Encoded protein: CASSPTANYGYTF.

This chain links TRBV30 with TRBJ1-5, with TRBD1 as a possible D gene (6 bases). CDR1 is GTSNPN, CDR2 SVGIG, per germline (reference sequence). Trimming removed 4 bases from V and 2 bases from J, with 9 bases in between. The CDR3 sequence is 13 residues long. CDR3 coding DNA: TGTGCCTGGACACAGGGAGGCAATCAGCCCCAGCATTTT. Protein product: CAWTQGGNQPQHF. The variable domain in full, completed from reference TRBV30 and TRBJ1-5, reads SQTIHQWPATLVQPVGSPLSLECTVEGTSNPNLYWYRQAAGRGLQLLFYSVGIGQISSEVPQNLSASRPQDRQFILSSKKLLLSDSGFYLCAWTQGGNQPQHFGDGTRLSIL.

V usage is TRBV28 and J usage is TRBJ1-3, with a weak D call TRBD1 (6 bases). Trimming stripped 5 bases from V and 1 base from J, with 15 bases between. CDR1 MDHEN and CDR2 SYDVKM come from the germline V gene. CDR3 length: 16 residues. CDR3 loop: CASSVRGSHSGNTIYF. The CDR3 DNA sequence: TGTGCCAGCAGTGTGAGGGGGTCTCATTCTGGAAACACCATATATTTT.

This chain joins TRBV30 and TRBJ2-1; 9 bases map to TRBD2. CDR1 and CDR2 from the germline V gene are GTSNPN and SVGIG (reference sequence). The CDR3 spans 14 residues. V trimming: 2 bases; J trimming: 9 bases; junction bases outside the gene matches: 8. In DNA form, the CDR3 reads TGTGCCTGGAGTAGTAGCGGGGGCGTCGGTGAGCAGTTCTTC. It is translated as CAWSSSGGVGEQFF.

This chain links TRBV2 with TRBJ2-5; 8 positions agree with TRBD2. Germline lookup yields CDR1 SNHLY and CDR2 FYNNEI. This CDR3 region has 12 residues. Here the CDR3 DNA reads TGTGCGATAACTAGCGGCCAAGAGACCCAGTACTTC. This gives the protein CAITSGQETQYF.

The V and J genes are TRBV3-1 (or the pseudogene TRBV3-2) and TRBJ1-1; TRBD1 aligns across 9 bases. This CDR3 comprises 15 residues. Germline V gene data show CDR1 as LGHDT and CDR2 as YNNKEL (reference sequence). J gave up 1 base and V 4 bases, and 4 bases lay outside the gene matches. The CDR3 nucleotides read TGTGCCAGCAGCCCGGGACAGGGTAAGAACACTGAAGCTTTCTTT. This encodes CASSPGQGKNTEAFF.

The V gene is TRBV30, the J gene TRBJ1-1, with 7 bases that match TRBD1. The CDR3 has 15 amino acids. Germline assignment: CDR1 GTSNPN and CDR2 SVGIG (reference sequence). J was trimmed by 1 base and V by 2 bases; bases with no gene match: 7. The CDR3 is CAWSKGGQSNTEAFF. The CDR3 coding sequence is TGTGCCTGGAGTAAGGGGGGACAGTCGAACACTGAAGCTTTCTTT.